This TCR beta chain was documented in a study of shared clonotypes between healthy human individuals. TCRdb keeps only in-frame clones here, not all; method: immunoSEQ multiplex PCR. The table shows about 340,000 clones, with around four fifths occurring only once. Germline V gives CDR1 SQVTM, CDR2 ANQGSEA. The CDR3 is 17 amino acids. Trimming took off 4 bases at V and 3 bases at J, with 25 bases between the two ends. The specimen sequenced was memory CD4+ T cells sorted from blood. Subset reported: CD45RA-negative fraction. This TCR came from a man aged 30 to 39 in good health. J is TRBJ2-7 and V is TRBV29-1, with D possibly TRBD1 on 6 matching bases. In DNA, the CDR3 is TGCAGCGTTGCAGGGGTCAGAATAACCCCACCTTACTACGAGCAGTACTTC. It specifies CSVAGVRITPPYYEQYF.